This T cell receptor (beta chain) was retrieved from a study of T cell repertoires in cytomegalovirus infection. Study summary: A matching HLA type, together with CMV infection, was signaled by public TCR beta signatures. Study findings and constraints: There were carriers of CMV plus the relevant HLA, and cumulative public TCR beta family frequency identified them. HLA-C-restricted CMV-specific TCR beta clonotypes prevailed in the ex vivo response.

On this clonotype itself: What it binds is unknown.

The V gene lost 3 bases and the J gene lost 5 bases, with 10 bases spanning the gap. There are 13 residues in the CDR3. The germline gives CDR1 MGHRA, CDR2 YSYEKL. Each CDR3 protein gets one entry after TCRdb re-called the reads with MiXCR. The table lists about 120,000 distinct CDR3 sequences, about 9.4% of them singletons. The sequenced sample consisted of PBMCs, sequenced either directly or after in vitro stimulation (not recorded which). V usage is TRBV4-1 and J usage is TRBJ1-1, with D unresolved. The sequence was obtained from a human donor in good health (CMV status not recorded). Some clones in this sample may be carry-over from other donors' samples. CDR3 protein: CASSQTPQTEAFF. The CDR3 DNA reads as TGCGCCAGCAGCCAGACACCCCAGACTGAAGCTTTCTTT.